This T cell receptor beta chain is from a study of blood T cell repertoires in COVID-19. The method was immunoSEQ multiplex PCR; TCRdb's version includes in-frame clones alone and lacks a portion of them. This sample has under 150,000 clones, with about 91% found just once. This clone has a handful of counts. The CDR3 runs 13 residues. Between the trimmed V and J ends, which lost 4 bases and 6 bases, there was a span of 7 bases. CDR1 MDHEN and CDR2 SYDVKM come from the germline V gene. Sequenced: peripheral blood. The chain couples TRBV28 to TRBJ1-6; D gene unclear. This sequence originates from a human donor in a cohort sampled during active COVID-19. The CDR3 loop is CASSSRLNSPLHF. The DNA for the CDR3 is TGTGCCAGCAGTTCGAGACTTAATTCACCCCTCCACTTT.